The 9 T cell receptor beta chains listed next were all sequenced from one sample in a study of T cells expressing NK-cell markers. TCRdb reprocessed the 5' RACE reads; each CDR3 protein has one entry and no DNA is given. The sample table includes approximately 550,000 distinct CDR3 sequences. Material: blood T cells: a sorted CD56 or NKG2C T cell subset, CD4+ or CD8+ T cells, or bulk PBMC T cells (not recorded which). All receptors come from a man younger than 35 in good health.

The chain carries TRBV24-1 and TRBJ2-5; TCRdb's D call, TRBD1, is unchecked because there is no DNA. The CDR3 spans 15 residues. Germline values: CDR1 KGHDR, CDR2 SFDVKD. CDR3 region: CATSEGQGGRETQYF.

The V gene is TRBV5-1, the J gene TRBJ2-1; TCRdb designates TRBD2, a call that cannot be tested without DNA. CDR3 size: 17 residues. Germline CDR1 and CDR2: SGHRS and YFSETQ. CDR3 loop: CASSSGLSLLFYNEQFF. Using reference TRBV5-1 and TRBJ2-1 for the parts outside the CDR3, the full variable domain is KAGVTQTPRYLIKTRGQQVTLSCSPISGHRSVSWYQQTPGQGLQFLFEYFSETQRNKGNFPGRFSGRQFSNSRSEMNVSTLELGDSALYLCASSSGLSLLFYNEQFFGPGTRLTVL.

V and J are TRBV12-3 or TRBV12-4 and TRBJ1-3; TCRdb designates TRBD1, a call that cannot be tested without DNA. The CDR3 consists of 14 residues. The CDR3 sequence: CASSLSTGLGQVYF.

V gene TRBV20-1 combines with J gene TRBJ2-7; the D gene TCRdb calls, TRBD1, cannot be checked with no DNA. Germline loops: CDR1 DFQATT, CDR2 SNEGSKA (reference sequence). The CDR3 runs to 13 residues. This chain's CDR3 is CSAKGSKTYEQYF.

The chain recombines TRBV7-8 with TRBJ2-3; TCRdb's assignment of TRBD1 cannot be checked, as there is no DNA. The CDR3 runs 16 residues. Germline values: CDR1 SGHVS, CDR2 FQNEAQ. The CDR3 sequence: CASSVGGQGRPDTQYF.

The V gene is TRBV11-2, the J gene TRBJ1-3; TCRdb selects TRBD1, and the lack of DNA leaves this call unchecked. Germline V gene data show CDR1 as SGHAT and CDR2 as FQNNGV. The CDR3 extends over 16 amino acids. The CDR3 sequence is CASSRAQGVGGNTIYF.

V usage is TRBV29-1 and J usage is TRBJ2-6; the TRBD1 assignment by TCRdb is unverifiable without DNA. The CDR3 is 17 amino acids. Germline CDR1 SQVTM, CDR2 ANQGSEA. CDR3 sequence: CSAFTPDRDSGANVLTF. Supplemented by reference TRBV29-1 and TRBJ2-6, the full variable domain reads SAVISQKPSRDICQRGTSLTIQCQVDSQVTMMFWYRQQPGQSLTLIATANQGSEATYESGFVIDKFPISRPNLTFSTLTVSNMSPEDSSIYLCSAFTPDRDSGANVLTFGAGSRLTVL.

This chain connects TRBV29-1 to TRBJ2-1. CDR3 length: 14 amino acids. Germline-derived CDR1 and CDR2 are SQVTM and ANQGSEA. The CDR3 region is CSVDGLSSYNEQFF.

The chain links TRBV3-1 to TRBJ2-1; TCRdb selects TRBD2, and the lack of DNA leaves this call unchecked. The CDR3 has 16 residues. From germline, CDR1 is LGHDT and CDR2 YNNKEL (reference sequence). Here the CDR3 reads CASSPGTSGPYNEQFF.